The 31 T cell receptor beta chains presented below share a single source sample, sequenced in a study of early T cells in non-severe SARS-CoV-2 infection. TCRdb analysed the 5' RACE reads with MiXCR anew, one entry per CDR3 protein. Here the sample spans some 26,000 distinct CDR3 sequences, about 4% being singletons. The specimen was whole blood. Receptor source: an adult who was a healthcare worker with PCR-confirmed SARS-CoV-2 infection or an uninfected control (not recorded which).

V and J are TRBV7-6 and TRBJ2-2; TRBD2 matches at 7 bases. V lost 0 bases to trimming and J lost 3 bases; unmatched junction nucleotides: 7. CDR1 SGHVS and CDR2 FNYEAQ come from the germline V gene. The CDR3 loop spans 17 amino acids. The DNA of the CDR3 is TGTGCCAGCAGCTTAGCGGGAGGCCTAGCGGACACCGGGGAGCTGTTTTTT. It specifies CASSLAGGLADTGELFF.

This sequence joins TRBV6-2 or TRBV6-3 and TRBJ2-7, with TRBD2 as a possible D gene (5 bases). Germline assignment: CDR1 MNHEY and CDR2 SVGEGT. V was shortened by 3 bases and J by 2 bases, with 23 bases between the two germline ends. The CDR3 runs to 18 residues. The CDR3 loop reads CASSYPSVGRLPTYEQYV. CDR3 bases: TGTGCCAGCAGTTATCCGTCTGTGGGCAGACTACCTACCTACGAGCAGTACGTC.

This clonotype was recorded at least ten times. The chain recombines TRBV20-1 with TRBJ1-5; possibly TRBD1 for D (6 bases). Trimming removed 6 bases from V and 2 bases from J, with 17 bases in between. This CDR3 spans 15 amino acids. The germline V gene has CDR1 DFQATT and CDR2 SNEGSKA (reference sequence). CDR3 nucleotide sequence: TGCAGTGCCAAAAGGGGGATAGGGCGCAATCAGCCCCAGCATTTT. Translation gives CSAKRGIGRNQPQHF.

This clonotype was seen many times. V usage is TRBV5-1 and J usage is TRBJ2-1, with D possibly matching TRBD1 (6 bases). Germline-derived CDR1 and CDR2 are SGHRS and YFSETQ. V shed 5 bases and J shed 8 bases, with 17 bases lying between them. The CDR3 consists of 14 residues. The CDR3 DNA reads TGCGCCAGCAGTTTAACAGGGTTTGTAGATGAGCAGTTCTTC. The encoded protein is CASSLTGFVDEQFF.

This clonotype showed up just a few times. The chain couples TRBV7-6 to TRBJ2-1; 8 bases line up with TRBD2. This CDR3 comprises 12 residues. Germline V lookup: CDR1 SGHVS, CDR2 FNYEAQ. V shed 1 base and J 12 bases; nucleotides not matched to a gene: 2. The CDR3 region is CASSLVAGGQFF. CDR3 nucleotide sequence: TGTGCCAGCAGCTTAGTTGCGGGGGGGCAGTTCTTC.

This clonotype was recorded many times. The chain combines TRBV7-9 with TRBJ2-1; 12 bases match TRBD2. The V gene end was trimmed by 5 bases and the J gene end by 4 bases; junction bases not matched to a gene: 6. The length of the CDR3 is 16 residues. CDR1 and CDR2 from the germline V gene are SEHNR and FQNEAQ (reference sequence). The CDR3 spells CASSLRTSGTYNEQFF. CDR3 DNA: TGTGCCAGCAGCCTAAGGACTAGCGGGACGTACAATGAGCAGTTCTTC.

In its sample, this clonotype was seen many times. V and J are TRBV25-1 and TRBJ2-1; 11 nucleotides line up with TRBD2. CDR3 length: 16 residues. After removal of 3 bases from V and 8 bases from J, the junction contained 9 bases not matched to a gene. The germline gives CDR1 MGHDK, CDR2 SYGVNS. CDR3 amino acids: CASSDSTSGRSDEQFF. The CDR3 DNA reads TGTGCCAGCAGTGACTCCACTAGCGGGAGAAGTGATGAGCAGTTCTTC.

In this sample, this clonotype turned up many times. CDR3 bases: TGTGCCAGCAGCCCCGGACAGTCCTACGAGCAGTACTTC. Encoded protein: CASSPGQSYEQYF. The rearrangement links TRBV6-5 to TRBJ2-7, with D perhaps matching TRBD1 (6 bases). The CDR3 runs 13 residues. CDR1 MNHEY and CDR2 SVGAGI come from the germline V gene. Trimming took 6 bases from V and 1 from J, leaving 10 bases between them.

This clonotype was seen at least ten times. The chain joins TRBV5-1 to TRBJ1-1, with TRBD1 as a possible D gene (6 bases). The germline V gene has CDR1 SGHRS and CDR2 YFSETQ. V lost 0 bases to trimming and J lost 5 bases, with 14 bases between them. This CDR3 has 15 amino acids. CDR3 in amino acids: CASSLALQGRTEAFF. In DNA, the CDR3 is TGCGCCAGCAGCTTGGCCCTACAGGGAAGGACTGAAGCTTTCTTT.

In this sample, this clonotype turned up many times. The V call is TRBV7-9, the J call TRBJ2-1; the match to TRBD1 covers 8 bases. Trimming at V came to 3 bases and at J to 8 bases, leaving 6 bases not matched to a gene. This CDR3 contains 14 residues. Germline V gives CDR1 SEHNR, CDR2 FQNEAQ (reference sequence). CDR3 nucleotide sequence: TGTGCCAGCAGCTTTTCACAGGGGGTCGATGAGCAGTTCTTC. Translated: CASSFSQGVDEQFF.

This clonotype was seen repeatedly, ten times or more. Here the CDR3 DNA reads TGCGCCAGCAGCCCCGCCCGGACAGGGGGCGAACGGTGGTATGGCTACACCTTC. Its translation is CASSPARTGGERWYGYTF. J is TRBJ1-2 and V is TRBV4-1, with TRBD1 matching 11 bases. This CDR3 spans 18 amino acids. J gave up 5 bases and V 4 bases, and 15 bases lay outside the gene matches. Germline V gene sequence: CDR1 MGHRA, CDR2 YSYEKL.

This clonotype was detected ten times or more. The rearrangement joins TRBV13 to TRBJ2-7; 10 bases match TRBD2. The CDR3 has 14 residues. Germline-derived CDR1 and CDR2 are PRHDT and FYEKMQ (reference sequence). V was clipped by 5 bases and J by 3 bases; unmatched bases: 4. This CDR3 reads CASSISGRIYEQYF. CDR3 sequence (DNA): TGTGCCAGCAGCATTAGCGGGAGGATCTACGAGCAGTACTTC.

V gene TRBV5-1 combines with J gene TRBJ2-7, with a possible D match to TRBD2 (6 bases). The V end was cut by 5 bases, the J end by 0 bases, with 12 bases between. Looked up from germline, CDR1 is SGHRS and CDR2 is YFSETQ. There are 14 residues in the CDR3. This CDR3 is CASRIADSSYEQYF. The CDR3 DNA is TGCGCCAGCAGGATAGCGGATAGCTCCTACGAGCAGTACTTC. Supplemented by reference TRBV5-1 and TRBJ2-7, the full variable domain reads KAGVTQTPRYLIKTRGQQVTLSCSPISGHRSVSWYQQTPGQGLQFLFEYFSETQRNKGNFPGRFSGRQFSNSRSEMNVSTLELGDSALYLCASRIADSSYEQYFGPGTRLTVT.

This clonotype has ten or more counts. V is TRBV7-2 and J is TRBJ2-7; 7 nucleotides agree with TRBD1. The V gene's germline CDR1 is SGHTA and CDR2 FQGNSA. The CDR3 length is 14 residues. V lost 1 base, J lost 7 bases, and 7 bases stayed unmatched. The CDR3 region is CASSLDWTGGEQYF. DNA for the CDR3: TGTGCCAGCAGCTTAGATTGGACAGGTGGGGAGCAGTACTTC.

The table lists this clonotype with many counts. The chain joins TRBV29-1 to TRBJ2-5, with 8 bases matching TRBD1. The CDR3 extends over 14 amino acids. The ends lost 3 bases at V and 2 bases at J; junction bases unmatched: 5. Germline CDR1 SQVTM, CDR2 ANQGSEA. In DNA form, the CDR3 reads TGCAGCGTTGATCTAGGGACAGGACAAGAGACCCAGTACTTC. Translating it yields CSVDLGTGQETQYF.

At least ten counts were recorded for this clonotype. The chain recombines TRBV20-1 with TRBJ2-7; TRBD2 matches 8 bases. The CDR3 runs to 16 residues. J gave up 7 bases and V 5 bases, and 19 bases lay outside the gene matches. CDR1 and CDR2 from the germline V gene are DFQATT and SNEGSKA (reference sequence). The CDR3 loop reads CSAPTGGGLEPLEQYF. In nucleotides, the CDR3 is TGCAGTGCTCCAACTGGGGGGGGACTAGAGCCCCTGGAGCAGTACTTC.

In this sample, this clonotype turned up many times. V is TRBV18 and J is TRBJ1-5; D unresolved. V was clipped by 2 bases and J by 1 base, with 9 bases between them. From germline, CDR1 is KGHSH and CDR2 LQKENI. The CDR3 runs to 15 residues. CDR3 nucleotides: TGTGCCAGCTCACCAGGGGTTGGGAGCAATCAGCCCCAGCATTTT. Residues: CASSPGVGSNQPQHF.

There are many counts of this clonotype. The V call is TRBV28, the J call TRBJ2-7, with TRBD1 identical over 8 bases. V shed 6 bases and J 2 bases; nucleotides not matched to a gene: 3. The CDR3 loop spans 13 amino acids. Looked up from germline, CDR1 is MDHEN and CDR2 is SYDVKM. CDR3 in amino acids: CASRRGQAYEQYF. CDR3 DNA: TGTGCCAGCAGACGGGGACAGGCCTACGAGCAGTACTTC.

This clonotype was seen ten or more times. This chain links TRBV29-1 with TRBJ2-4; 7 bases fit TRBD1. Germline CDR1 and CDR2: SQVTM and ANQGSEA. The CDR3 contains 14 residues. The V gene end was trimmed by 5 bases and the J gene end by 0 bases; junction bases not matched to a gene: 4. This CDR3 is CSVRQGLAKNIQYF. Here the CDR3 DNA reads TGCAGCGTTAGACAGGGTTTAGCCAAAAACATTCAGTACTTC.

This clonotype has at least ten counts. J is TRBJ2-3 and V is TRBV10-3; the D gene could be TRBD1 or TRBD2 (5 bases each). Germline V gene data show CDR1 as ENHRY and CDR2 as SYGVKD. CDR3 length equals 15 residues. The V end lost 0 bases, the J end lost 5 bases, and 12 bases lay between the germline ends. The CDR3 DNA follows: TGTGCCATCAGTGAGTCGGGGGTAGGAGGAGATACGCAGTATTTT. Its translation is CAISESGVGGDTQYF.

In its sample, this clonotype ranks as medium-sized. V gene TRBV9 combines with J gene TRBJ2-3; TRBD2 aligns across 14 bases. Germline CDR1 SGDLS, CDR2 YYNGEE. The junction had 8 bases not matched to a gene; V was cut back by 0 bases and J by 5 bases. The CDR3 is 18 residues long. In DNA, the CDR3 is TGTGCCAGCAGCGTAGGACTAGCGGGAGGGCCCTCCGTAGATACGCAGTATTTT. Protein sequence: CASSVGLAGGPSVDTQYF.

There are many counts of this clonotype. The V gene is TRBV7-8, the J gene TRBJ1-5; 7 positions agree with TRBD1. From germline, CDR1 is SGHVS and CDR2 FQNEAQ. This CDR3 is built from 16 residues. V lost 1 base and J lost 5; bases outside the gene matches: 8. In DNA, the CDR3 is TGTGCCAGCAGCTTAGTAGGGGGCAGGACTGATCAGCCCCAGCATTTT. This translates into CASSLVGGRTDQPQHF.

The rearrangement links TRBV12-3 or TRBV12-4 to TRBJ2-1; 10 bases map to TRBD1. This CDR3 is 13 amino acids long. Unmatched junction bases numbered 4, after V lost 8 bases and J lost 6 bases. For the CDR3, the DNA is TGTGCCAGCCGGACAGGGGGGGGCAATGAGCAGTTCTTC. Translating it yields CASRTGGGNEQFF.

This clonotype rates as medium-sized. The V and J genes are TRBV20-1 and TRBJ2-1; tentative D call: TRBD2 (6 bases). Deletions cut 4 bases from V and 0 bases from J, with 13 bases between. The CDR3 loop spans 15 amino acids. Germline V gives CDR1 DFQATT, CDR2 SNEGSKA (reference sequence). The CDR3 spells CSANDGSSSYNEQFF. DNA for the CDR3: TGCAGTGCTAACGACGGGAGCAGCTCCTACAATGAGCAGTTCTTC.

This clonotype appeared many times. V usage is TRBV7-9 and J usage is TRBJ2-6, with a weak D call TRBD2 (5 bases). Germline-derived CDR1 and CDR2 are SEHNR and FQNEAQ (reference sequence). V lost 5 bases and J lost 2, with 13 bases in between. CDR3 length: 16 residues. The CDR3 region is CASSGWNGAGANVLTF. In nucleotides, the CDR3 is TGTGCCAGCAGCGGGTGGAACGGGGCTGGGGCCAACGTCCTGACTTTC.

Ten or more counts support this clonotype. The CDR3 DNA reads TGCGCCAGCAGCCAAGACCACCGGGGACAGGGGGTTGGAGGCTACACCTTC. This gives the protein CASSQDHRGQGVGGYTF. The chain has TRBV4-3 and TRBJ1-2, with TRBD1 matching over 11 bases. With 0 bases clipped from V and 8 bases from J, the junction kept 11 bases outside the gene matches. This CDR3 spans 17 amino acids. Per the germline V gene, CDR1 is LGHNA and CDR2 is YSLEER.

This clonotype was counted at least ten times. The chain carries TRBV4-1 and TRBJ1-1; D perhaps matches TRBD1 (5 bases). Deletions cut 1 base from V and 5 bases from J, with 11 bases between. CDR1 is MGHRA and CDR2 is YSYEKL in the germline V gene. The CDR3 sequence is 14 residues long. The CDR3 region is CASSQVEGRTEAFF. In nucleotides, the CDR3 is TGCGCCAGCAGCCAAGTGGAGGGACGGACTGAAGCTTTCTTT.

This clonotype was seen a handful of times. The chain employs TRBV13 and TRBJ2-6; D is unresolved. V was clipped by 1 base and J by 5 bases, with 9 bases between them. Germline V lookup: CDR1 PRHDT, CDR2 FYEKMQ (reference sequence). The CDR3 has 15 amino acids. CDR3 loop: CASSLEGHRANVLTF. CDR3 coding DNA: TGTGCCAGCAGCTTAGAAGGCCATAGGGCCAACGTCCTGACTTTC.

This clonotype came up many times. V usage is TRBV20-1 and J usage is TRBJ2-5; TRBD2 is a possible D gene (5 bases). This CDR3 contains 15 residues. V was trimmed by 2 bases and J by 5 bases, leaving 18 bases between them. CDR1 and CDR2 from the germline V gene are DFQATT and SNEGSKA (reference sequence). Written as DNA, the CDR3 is TGCAGTGCTAGAAACCCCCTAGCTTACCGGGAGACCCAGTACTTC. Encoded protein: CSARNPLAYRETQYF.

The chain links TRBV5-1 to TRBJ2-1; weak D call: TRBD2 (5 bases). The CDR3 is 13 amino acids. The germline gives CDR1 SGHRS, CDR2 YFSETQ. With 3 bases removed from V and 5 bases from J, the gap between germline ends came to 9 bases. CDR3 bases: TGCGCCAGCAGCTGGACTCGTAACAATGAGCAGTTCTTC. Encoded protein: CASSWTRNNEQFF.

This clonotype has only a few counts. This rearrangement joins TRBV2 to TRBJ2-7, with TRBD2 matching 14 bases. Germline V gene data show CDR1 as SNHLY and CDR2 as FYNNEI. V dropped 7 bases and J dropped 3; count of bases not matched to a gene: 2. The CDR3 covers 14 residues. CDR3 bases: TGTGCCAGCACCGGGACTAGCGGGAGCTACGAGCAGTACTTC. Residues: CASTGTSGSYEQYF.